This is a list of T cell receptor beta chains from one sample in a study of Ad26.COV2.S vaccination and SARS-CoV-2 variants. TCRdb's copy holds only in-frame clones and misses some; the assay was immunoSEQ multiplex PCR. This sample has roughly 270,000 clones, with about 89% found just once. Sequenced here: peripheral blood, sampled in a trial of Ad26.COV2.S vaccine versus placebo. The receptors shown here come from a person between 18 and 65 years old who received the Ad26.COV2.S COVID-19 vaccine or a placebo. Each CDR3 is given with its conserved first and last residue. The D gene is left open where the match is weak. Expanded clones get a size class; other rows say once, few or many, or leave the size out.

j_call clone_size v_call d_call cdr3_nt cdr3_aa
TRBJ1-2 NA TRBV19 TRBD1 TGTGCCAGTAGTGTACCGGGACAGGGGTATGCTGGGGATAACTATGGCTACACCTTC CASSVPGQGYAGDNYGYTF
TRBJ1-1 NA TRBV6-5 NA TGTGCCAGCAGCCCCCTCCACCCGGGGGCTGAAGCTTTCTTT CASSPLHPGAEAFF
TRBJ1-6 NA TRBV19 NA TGTGCCAGTAGGTCGGAGAGCTCCTATAATTCACCCCTCCACTTT CASRSESSYNSPLHF
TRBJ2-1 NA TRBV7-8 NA TGTGCCAGCAGCCCCCCTATAGTGCGGGGCGGGAATGAGCAGTTCTTC CASSPPIVRGGNEQFF
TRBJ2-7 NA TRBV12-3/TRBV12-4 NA TGTGCCAGCAGTTTTGGGGATTTCTACGAGCAGTACTTC CASSFGDFYEQYF
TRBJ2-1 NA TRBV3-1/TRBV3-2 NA TGTGCCAGCAACTATGGGGGGAGACAGCAGTTCTTC CASNYGGRQQFF
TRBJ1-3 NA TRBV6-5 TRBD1 TGTGCCAGCAGACCTACAGGGGGCGCTGGAAACACCATATATTTT CASRPTGGAGNTIYF
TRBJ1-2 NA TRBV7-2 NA TGTGCCAGCAGCTTAGGAGACGGCTATGGCTACACCTTC CASSLGDGYGYTF
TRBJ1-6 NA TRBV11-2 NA TGTGCCAGCAGCTTAGAGTGGGATTGGCGCTCACCCCTCCACTTT CASSLEWDWRSPLHF
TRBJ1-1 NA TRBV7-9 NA TGTGCCAGCAGCCTACAGGAACCTTCTGAAGCTTTCTTT CASSLQEPSEAFF
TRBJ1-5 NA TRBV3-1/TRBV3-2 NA TGTGCCAGCAGCTCCGGAGGGGATCAGCCCCAGCATTTT CASSSGGDQPQHF
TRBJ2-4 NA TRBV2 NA TGTGCCAGCAGTGGTAACATTCAGTACTTC CASSGNIQYF
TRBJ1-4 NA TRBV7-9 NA TGTGCCAGCAGCTCCAACGCGGTTGAAAAACTGTTTTTT CASSSNAVEKLFF
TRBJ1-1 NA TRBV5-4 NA TGTGCCAGCATCCCGGTGGGAGGGCCAAACACTGAAGCTTTCTTT CASIPVGGPNTEAFF
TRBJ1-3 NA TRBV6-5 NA TGTGCCAGCAGTATAGGGACGGCCCCTGGAAACACCATATATTTT CASSIGTAPGNTIYF
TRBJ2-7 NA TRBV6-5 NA TGTGCCAGCAGTTGGGGCGGGACAAATTCCTACGAGCAGTACTTC CASSWGGTNSYEQYF
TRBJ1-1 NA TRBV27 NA TGTGCCAGCGGCCCTCTAGCAGGGGCTAACACTGAAGCTTTCTTT CASGPLAGANTEAFF
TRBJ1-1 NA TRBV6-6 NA TGTGCCAGCAGCCTAACGGGGGGTAACACTGAAGCTTTCTTT CASSLTGGNTEAFF
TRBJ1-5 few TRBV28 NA TGTGCCAGCAGTTCGATCTGGACAGAAGACAATCAGCCCCAGCATTTT CASSSIWTEDNQPQHF
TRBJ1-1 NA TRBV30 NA TGTGCCTGGAGTGGGGGCAGGGTGAACACTGAAGCTTTCTTT CAWSGGRVNTEAFF
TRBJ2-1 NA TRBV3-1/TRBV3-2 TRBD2 TGTGCCAGCAGCTCGGGGACTAGCGACTCTAATGAGCAGTTCTTC CASSSGTSDSNEQFF
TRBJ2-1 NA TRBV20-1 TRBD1 TGCAGTGCTAGAGTGAGACAGGGGCACATCTTC CSARVRQGHIF
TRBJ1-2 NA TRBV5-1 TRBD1 TGCGCCAGCAGAATGACAGGGGCAGTCGCCTATGGCTACACCTTC CASRMTGAVAYGYTF
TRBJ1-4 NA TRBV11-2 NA TGTGCCAGCAGCTTGGGGAACGGTCGTCCGTTTTTT CASSLGNGRPFF
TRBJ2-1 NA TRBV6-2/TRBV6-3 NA TGTGCCAGCAGCCGCCTGGACACAACGGACAATGAGCAGTTCTTC CASSRLDTTDNEQFF
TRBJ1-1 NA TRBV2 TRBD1 TGTGCCAGCAGTGCGGACAGGGCGAACACTGAAGCTTTCTTT CASSADRANTEAFF
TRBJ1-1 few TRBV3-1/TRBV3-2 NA TGTGCCAGCAGCCAAGAAGGGAGGAGTGGGGCTTTCTTT CASSQEGRSGAFF
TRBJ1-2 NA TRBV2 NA TGTGCCAGCAGGACCCTACCTGGCTATGGCTACACCTTC CASRTLPGYGYTF
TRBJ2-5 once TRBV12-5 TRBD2 TGTGCTAGTGGATACGGACTAGCGCATTATTACTTC CASGYGLAHYYF
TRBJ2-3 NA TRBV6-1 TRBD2 TGTGCCAGCAGTGGGGTGTCTAGCGGGTACACAGATACGCAGTATTTT CASSGVSSGYTDTQYF
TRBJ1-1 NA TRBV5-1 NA TGCGCCAGCAGCTTGGCATTAACAGGGAACACTGAAGCTTTCTTT CASSLALTGNTEAFF
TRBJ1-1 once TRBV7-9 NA TGTGCCAGCAGCCTCGCAGGACGGTACATGAACACTGAAGCTTTCTTT CASSLAGRYMNTEAFF
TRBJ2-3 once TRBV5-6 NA TGTGCCAGCAGCTTGCCGGGGACGGCTAGCACAGATACGCAGTATTTT CASSLPGTASTDTQYF
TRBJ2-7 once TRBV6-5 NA TGTGCCAGCATGAGCCTATGGATAAACGAGCAGTACTTC CASMSLWINEQYF
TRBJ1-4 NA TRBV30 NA TGTGCCTGGAGTTTGGGAGGGTTGGGGGAAAAACTGTTTTTT CAWSLGGLGEKLFF
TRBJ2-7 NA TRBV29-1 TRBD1 TGCAGCGTGGTTACGGGGACAGGGGGAAGGTACGAGCAGTACTTC CSVVTGTGGRYEQYF
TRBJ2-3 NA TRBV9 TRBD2 TGTGCCAGCAGCGTAGCGGGCGGGGGTAGCACAGATACGCAGTATTTT CASSVAGGGSTDTQYF
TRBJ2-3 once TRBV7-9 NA TGTGCCAGCAGCCTGGATGGAGGGCAGGTTGGCACAGATACGCAGTATTTT CASSLDGGQVGTDTQYF
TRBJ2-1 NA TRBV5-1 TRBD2 TGCGCCAGCAGCTTGGTTGGGACTAGGGACAATGAGCAGTTCTTC CASSLVGTRDNEQFF